This passage covers 32 T cell receptor beta chains from one sample sequenced in a study of T cells after yellow fever vaccination. TCRdb re-analysed the 5' RACE reads in MiXCR, keeping a single row per CDR3 protein. This sample has about 310,000 distinct CDR3 sequences, with 3.6% found just once. The sample consisted of PBMCs, taken on the day of the yellow fever booster vaccination. The origin of the receptors is a young man who received the YFV17D yellow fever vaccine.

This clonotype has at least ten counts. The rearrangement links TRBV4-3 to TRBJ1-1; TRBD1 is a possible D gene (5 bases). This CDR3 has 13 amino acids. The V gene lost 1 base and the J gene lost 7 bases, with 10 bases spanning the gap. Germline V gene lookup returns CDR1 LGHNA and CDR2 YSLEER. The CDR3 loop is CASSQARGYEAFF. CDR3 in DNA: TGCGCCAGCAGCCAAGCTCGGGGCTATGAAGCTTTCTTT.

This clonotype has just a few counts. This chain links TRBV5-1 with TRBJ1-5; D is possibly TRBD1 (5 bases). The germline CDR1 and CDR2 sequences are SGHRS and YFSETQ. Trimming cost V 4 bases and J 3 bases, with 11 bases left between them. This CDR3 region has 14 residues. The CDR3 DNA reads as TGCGCCAGCAGCATAGACAGTATCAATCAGCCCCAGCATTTT. Translated: CASSIDSINQPQHF.

This chain connects TRBV19 to TRBJ2-5, with 7 bases matching TRBD2. The germline V gene has CDR1 LNHDA and CDR2 SQIVND (reference sequence). The junction had 10 bases not matched to a gene; V was cut back by 7 bases and J by 5 bases. The CDR3 consists of 14 residues. The CDR3 region is CASMITGGLETQYF. Written as DNA, the CDR3 is TGTGCCAGTATGATTACGGGGGGTCTGGAGACCCAGTACTTC.

This clonotype was observed a few times. This chain joins TRBV2 and TRBJ1-5; TRBD1 agrees at 7 bases. This CDR3 has 14 amino acids. Germline V CDR1 and CDR2: SNHLY, FYNNEI. With 10 bases clipped from V and 0 bases from J, the junction kept 6 bases outside the gene matches. Written as DNA, the CDR3 is TGTGCCACCCAACAGGGGTATAGCAATCAGCCCCAGCATTTT. It specifies CATQQGYSNQPQHF.

This clonotype has ten or more counts. The chain joins TRBV27 to TRBJ2-2; tentatively, D is TRBD2 (6 bases). This CDR3 has 13 residues. CDR1 and CDR2 from the germline V gene are MNHEY and SMNVEV (reference sequence). V was cut by 8 bases and J by 4 bases, with 11 bases left in between. The CDR3 DNA follows: TGTGCCAGCGGCCTGCGGGGCACCGGGGAGCTGTTTTTT. It specifies CASGLRGTGELFF.

This clonotype has ten or more counts. The gene calls are TRBV5-6 and TRBJ2-5; D remains ambiguous. V was cut by 3 bases and J by 7 bases, with 13 bases left in between. The CDR3 extends over 13 amino acids. Germline V CDR1 and CDR2: SGHDT, YYEEEE. CDR3 coding DNA: TGTGCCAGCAGCTCCGGACCAGTACGGACCCAGTACTTC. This gives the protein CASSSGPVRTQYF. Together with reference TRBV5-6 and TRBJ2-5, the CDR3 gives the full variable domain: DAGVTQSPTHLIKTRGQQVTLRCSPKSGHDTVSWYQQALGQGPQFIFQYYEEEERQRGNFPDRFSGHQFPNYSSELNVNALLLGDSALYLCASSSGPVRTQYFGPGTRLLVL.

In this sample, this clonotype turned up many times. This chain connects TRBV7-3 to TRBJ1-1, with D possibly being TRBD1 (5 bases). Germline assignment: CDR1 SGHTA and CDR2 FQGTGA. V lost 1 base and J 1 base, leaving 7 bases between the germline ends. The CDR3 is 14 residues long. The CDR3 sequence is CASSLIGGNTEAFF. The DNA for the CDR3 is TGTGCCAGCAGCTTAATTGGGGGGAACACTGAAGCTTTCTTT. Variable domain in full (rest from reference TRBV7-3 and TRBJ1-1): GAGVSQTPSNKVTEKGKYVELRCDPISGHTALYWYRQSLGQGPEFLIYFQGTGAADDSGLPNDRFFAVRPEGSVSTLKIQRTERGDSAVYLCASSLIGGNTEAFFGQGTRLTVV.

This clonotype occurred a few times. The chain is built from TRBV5-1 and TRBJ2-1, with 14 positions matching TRBD2. Germline lookup yields CDR1 SGHRS and CDR2 YFSETQ. The CDR3 contains 15 residues. The trim removed 4 bases at V and 6 bases at J, leaving 3 bases unmatched. The CDR3 loop is CASSTGTSGGNEQFF. In DNA, the CDR3 is TGCGCCAGCAGCACCGGGACTAGCGGGGGCAATGAGCAGTTCTTC.

Many counts were recorded for this clonotype. This chain links TRBV7-9 with TRBJ2-2; TRBD1 or TRBD2 may be the D gene (5 bases each). Trimming pared 6 bases from V and 2 bases from J, leaving 19 bases between. Germline V gene sequence: CDR1 SEHNR, CDR2 FQNEAQ (reference sequence). The CDR3 has 17 amino acids. The chain's CDR3 is CASRTTPAGANTGELFF. The CDR3 DNA reads TGTGCCAGCAGAACCACGCCCGCCGGGGCCAACACCGGGGAGCTGTTTTTT.

This clonotype was detected only a few times. V gene TRBV12-3 or TRBV12-4 combines with J gene TRBJ2-3; TRBD2 matches at 9 bases. With 4 bases clipped from V and 1 base from J, the junction kept 18 bases outside the gene matches. CDR3 size: 20 residues. In nucleotides, the CDR3 is TGTGCCAGCAGTTCAACCTTCTCCGGCGGGAGGGGGTGGGGCACAGATACGCAGTATTTT. Amino acids: CASSSTFSGGRGWGTDTQYF.

The rearrangement links TRBV5-1 to TRBJ1-3; no definite D call. The CDR3 runs to 14 residues. V was pared by 0 bases and J by 4 bases, with 8 bases between. From germline, CDR1 is SGHRS and CDR2 YFSETQ. CDR3 sequence reads: CASSLGESGNTIYF. Written as DNA, the CDR3 is TGCGCCAGCAGCTTGGGAGAATCAGGAAACACCATATATTTT.

V usage is TRBV5-1 and J usage is TRBJ2-3, with D possibly matching TRBD2 (6 bases). Germline CDR1 reads SGHRS; CDR2 reads YFSETQ. Trimming removed 3 bases at V and 2 bases at J, with 22 bases between. CDR3 length: 18 residues. CDR3 amino acids: CASSSSVRGGRYTDTQYF. For the CDR3, the DNA is TGCGCCAGCAGCTCCTCAGTTCGGGGAGGACGATACACAGATACGCAGTATTTT.

This clonotype occurred a few times. This chain joins TRBV6-2 or TRBV6-3 and TRBJ2-1; TRBD2 matches at 9 bases. The V gene's germline CDR1 is MNHEY and CDR2 SVGEGT. V lost 2 bases to trimming and J lost 9 bases; unmatched junction nucleotides: 8. This CDR3 is built from 15 residues. The CDR3 sequence is CASSYLSGGVSEQFF. The CDR3 DNA is TGTGCCAGCAGTTACCTTAGCGGGGGAGTAAGTGAGCAGTTCTTC.

This chain connects TRBV2 to TRBJ1-4; TRBD1 is a possible D gene (6 bases). Trimming removed 6 bases from V and 8 bases from J, with 10 bases in between. This CDR3 contains 12 residues. Germline V gene data show CDR1 as SNHLY and CDR2 as FYNNEI. This CDR3 reads CASRRGGEKLFF. In DNA form, the CDR3 reads TGTGCCAGCAGGAGGGGGGGAGAAAAACTGTTTTTT.

Only a few counts were recorded for this clonotype. The gene calls are TRBV18 and TRBJ2-7; TRBD1 matches 11 bases. The trim removed 4 bases at V and 4 bases at J, leaving 3 bases unmatched. The CDR3 totals 14 residues. Germline V gives CDR1 KGHSH, CDR2 LQKENI. CDR3 region: CASSRTGGAYEQYV. In DNA form, the CDR3 reads TGTGCCAGCTCACGGACAGGGGGCGCGTACGAGCAGTACGTC.

This clonotype appeared many times. The rearrangement links TRBV5-4 to TRBJ2-5; D remains ambiguous. Germline values: CDR1 SGHNT, CDR2 YYREEE (reference sequence). This CDR3 comprises 13 residues. The V gene lost 3 bases and the J gene lost 1 base, with 7 bases spanning the gap. CDR3 sequence (DNA): TGTGCCAGCAGCTCTGTGGGCCAAGAGACCCAGTACTTC. It encodes CASSSVGQETQYF. Supplemented by reference TRBV5-4 and TRBJ2-5, the full variable domain reads ETGVTQSPTHLIKTRGQQVTLRCSSQSGHNTVSWYQQALGQGPQFIFQYYREEENGRGNFPPRFSGLQFPNYSSELNVNALELDDSALYLCASSSVGQETQYFGPGTRLLVL.

This clonotype was counted at least ten times. This chain links TRBV4-1 with TRBJ2-6; D is undetermined. Germline V gene lookup returns CDR1 MGHRA and CDR2 YSYEKL. V was trimmed by 7 bases and J by 5 bases, leaving 12 bases between them. The CDR3 length is 14 residues. The CDR3 loop is CASTRGLWANVLTF. CDR3 coding DNA: TGCGCCAGCACCCGAGGCCTCTGGGCCAACGTCCTGACTTTC.

This clonotype was seen more than once but under ten times. The chain links TRBV5-4 to TRBJ2-4, with 8 bases matching TRBD1. Per germline, CDR1 SGHNT and CDR2 YYREEE (reference sequence). This CDR3 has 15 amino acids. J was trimmed by 9 bases and V by 0 bases; bases with no gene match: 8. The CDR3 here is CASSLAGQGDRIQYF. The CDR3 DNA sequence: TGTGCCAGCAGCTTGGCCGGACAGGGTGACCGCATTCAGTACTTC.

A few counts support this clonotype. The rearrangement uses TRBV20-1 and TRBJ2-3; no reliable D call. The germline V gene has CDR1 DFQATT and CDR2 SNEGSKA (reference sequence). Trimming stripped 6 bases from V and 4 bases from J, with 8 bases between. The CDR3 length is 11 residues. The CDR3 DNA follows: TGCAGTGCGACCGGCCCAGATACGCAGTATTTT. It is translated as CSATGPDTQYF.

The V and J genes are TRBV20-1 and TRBJ1-5; TRBD1 agrees at 7 bases. The germline V gene encodes CDR1 DFQATT and CDR2 SNEGSKA (reference sequence). V trimming: 6 bases; J trimming: 5 bases; junction bases outside the gene matches: 10. This CDR3 region has 14 residues. CDR3 coding DNA: TGCAGTGCGCGTGCTTGGGACAGAGATCAGCCCCAGCATTTT. It is translated as CSARAWDRDQPQHF.

The chain employs TRBV6-2 or TRBV6-3 and TRBJ2-2, with D unclear. The length of the CDR3 is 15 residues. Germline V gives CDR1 MNHEY, CDR2 SVGEGT. V lost 7 bases, J lost 5 bases, and 17 bases lay in between. The CDR3 spells CASTPGSFWTGELFF. For the CDR3, the DNA is TGTGCCAGCACCCCTGGGTCGTTTTGGACCGGGGAGCTGTTTTTT.

There are a few counts of this clonotype. The chain combines TRBV20-1 with TRBJ2-3, with D possibly being TRBD2 (5 bases). This CDR3 has 16 amino acids. CDR1 is DFQATT and CDR2 is SNEGSKA in the germline V gene (reference sequence). The ends were cut back, 5 bases at V and 0 bases at J, with 18 bases in the middle. The CDR3 DNA sequence: TGCAGTGCTTTCCCCCTCTTGCCGGGGAGCACAGATACGCAGTATTTT. This codes for CSAFPLLPGSTDTQYF.

This clonotype has at least ten counts. The chain combines TRBV7-2 with TRBJ2-5; D is undetermined. There are 14 residues in the CDR3. Deletions cut 6 bases from V and 2 bases from J, with 13 bases between. In germline, CDR1 is SGHTA, CDR2 FQGNSA. CDR3 loop: CASSQNRIQETQYF. CDR3 nucleotides: TGTGCCAGCAGTCAAAATCGGATACAAGAGACCCAGTACTTC.

The sample holds a few counts of this clonotype. The rearrangement links TRBV20-1 to TRBJ2-3; D is unresolved. Per the germline V gene, CDR1 is DFQATT and CDR2 is SNEGSKA (reference sequence). The CDR3 is made up of 15 amino acids. Trimming pared 6 bases from V and 0 bases from J, leaving 16 bases between. The CDR3 nucleotides read TGCAGTGCCCCGACAACGGATATTAGCACAGATACGCAGTATTTT. Protein product: CSAPTTDISTDTQYF.

This clonotype has a handful of counts. The chain joins TRBV20-1 to TRBJ2-3; D perhaps matches TRBD1 (5 bases). Per germline, CDR1 DFQATT and CDR2 SNEGSKA (reference sequence). V was cut by 5 bases and J by 3 bases, with 15 bases left in between. This CDR3 region has 14 residues. CDR3 DNA: TGCAGTGCTCTACCGCCTGCAGGGACAGATACGCAGTATTTT. Its translation: CSALPPAGTDTQYF.

The chain couples TRBV10-3 to TRBJ1-2; no clear D gene. Trimming left V 6 bases short and J 3 bases short, with 11 bases between. The CDR3 sequence is 13 residues long. Germline CDR1 reads ENHRY; CDR2 reads SYGVKD. Here the CDR3 DNA reads TGTGCCATCAGGAACCTAACCTACTATGGCTACACCTTC. It codes for CAIRNLTYYGYTF.

Many counts were recorded for this clonotype. This sequence joins TRBV4-1 and TRBJ2-1; D unresolved. Germline V gene sequence: CDR1 MGHRA, CDR2 YSYEKL. The CDR3 is 14 amino acids. Trimming took off 0 bases at V and 7 bases at J, with 10 bases between the two ends. CDR3 in amino acids: CASSQDVVGNEQFF. For the CDR3, the DNA is TGCGCCAGCAGCCAAGATGTGGTGGGGAATGAGCAGTTCTTC.

The chain links TRBV18 to TRBJ1-2; D call uncertain. Germline V gene sequence: CDR1 KGHSH, CDR2 LQKENI. Trimming pared 2 bases from V and 4 bases from J, leaving 11 bases between. CDR3 size: 14 residues. CDR3 in DNA: TGTGCCAGCTCACCAGGGCCGGAACCCTATGGCTACACCTTC. This sequence encodes CASSPGPEPYGYTF.

CDR3 bases: TGTGCCAGCAGCTTAGCCCAGGGCTTCCATAATTCACCCCTCCACTTT. Translation: CASSLAQGFHNSPLHF. This sequence joins TRBV7-2 and TRBJ1-6, with a weak D call TRBD1 (5 bases). Germline assignment: CDR1 SGHTA and CDR2 FQGNSA. This CDR3 spans 16 amino acids. V gave up 0 bases and J gave up 5 bases, with 11 bases separating them.

This clonotype was seen ten or more times. The V call is TRBV6-4, the J call TRBJ2-3; possible D gene TRBD2, 7 bases. The CDR3 is made up of 15 amino acids. V lost 0 bases and J 5 bases, leaving 12 bases between the germline ends. Germline CDR1 and CDR2: MRHNA and SNTAGT. The CDR3 is CASSDSGGPGDTQYF. The CDR3 DNA sequence: TGTGCCAGCAGTGACTCGGGGGGGCCTGGAGATACGCAGTATTTT.

The chain recombines TRBV9 with TRBJ2-1; TRBD2 agrees at 7 bases. From germline, CDR1 is SGDLS and CDR2 YYNGEE. V shed 0 bases and J 9 bases; nucleotides not matched to a gene: 6. The CDR3 is 14 amino acids. This CDR3 reads CASSVERGVIEQFF. The CDR3 bases are TGTGCCAGCAGCGTAGAACGGGGGGTGATTGAGCAGTTCTTC.

This chain uses TRBV20-1 with TRBJ2-2, with 9 bases matching TRBD2. The V and J ends lost 6 bases and 6 bases, in that order; junction bases with no gene match: 11. The CDR3 totals 15 residues. The germline CDR1 and CDR2 sequences are DFQATT and SNEGSKA (reference sequence). CDR3 loop: CSATAGGGAAGELFF. The CDR3 coding sequence is TGCAGTGCCACCGCGGGCGGGGGGGCGGCCGGGGAGCTGTTTTTT.